These 21 T cell receptor beta chains were sequenced from one sample in a study of blood T cell repertoires in COVID-19. TCRdb's copy holds only in-frame clones and misses some; the assay was immunoSEQ multiplex PCR. This table holds about 250,000 clones, around 90% found once. Material: peripheral blood. All receptors come from a woman in her forties who had recovered from COVID-19.

The chain recombines TRBV4-1 with TRBJ2-7; tentative D call: TRBD2 (6 bases). This CDR3 is built from 16 residues. V was cut by 0 bases and J by 2 bases, with 14 bases left in between. Germline V gene sequence: CDR1 MGHRA, CDR2 YSYEKL. CDR3 residues: CASSQDLLRGPYEQYF. The CDR3 region has the DNA TGCGCCAGCAGCCAAGATCTACTGCGGGGCCCCTACGAGCAGTACTTC.

The sample holds one count of this clone. This chain links TRBV4-1 with TRBJ2-7; 8 nucleotides agree with TRBD2. V gave up 0 bases and J gave up 6 bases; unmatched junction bases: 10. CDR1 MGHRA and CDR2 YSYEKL come from the germline V gene. The CDR3 sequence is 16 residues long. The CDR3 here is CASSQESSGSRGEQYF. The CDR3 DNA is TGCGCCAGCAGCCAAGAGTCGAGCGGGAGCAGGGGCGAGCAGTACTTC.

The V and J genes are TRBV19 and TRBJ2-7; possibly TRBD2 for D (5 bases). Trimming took off 2 bases at V and 2 bases at J, with 10 bases between the two ends. This CDR3 region has 14 residues. Germline CDR1 is LNHDA and CDR2 is SQIVND (reference sequence). The CDR3 loop reads CASSIKRETYEQYF. Here the CDR3 DNA reads TGTGCCAGTAGTATAAAAAGGGAGACCTACGAGCAGTACTTC.

In this sample, this clone turned up a few times. This chain uses TRBV7-6 with TRBJ2-1, with TRBD2 matching over 8 bases. Trimming cost V 0 bases and J 4 bases; bases outside gene matches: 5. Germline CDR1 SGHVS, CDR2 FNYEAQ. The CDR3 loop spans 16 amino acids. This chain's CDR3 is CASSLASGSPYNEQFF. CDR3 coding DNA: TGTGCCAGCAGCTTAGCGAGCGGGAGCCCGTACAATGAGCAGTTCTTC.

CDR3 loop: CAWRHASGYEQYF. Here the CDR3 DNA reads TGTGCCTGGAGACACGCTTCGGGTTACGAGCAGTACTTC. V is TRBV30 and J is TRBJ2-7; no firm D call. This CDR3 is 13 amino acids long. V was clipped by 3 bases and J by 4 bases, with 13 bases between them. Germline values: CDR1 GTSNPN, CDR2 SVGIG (reference sequence).

The chain is built from TRBV27 and TRBJ2-3; D is possibly TRBD2 (6 bases). The CDR3 covers 13 residues. V dropped 7 bases and J dropped 5 bases, with 13 bases sitting between them. Per germline, CDR1 MNHEY and CDR2 SMNVEV (reference sequence). The CDR3: CASTSTGVDTQYF. The CDR3 DNA reads TGTGCCAGCACCTCGACGGGAGTAGATACGCAGTATTTT.

Written as DNA, the CDR3 is TGTGCCAGCAGCCAACTCGGACAGGTTGGGAACACTGAAGCTTTCTTT. Translating it yields CASSQLGQVGNTEAFF. The chain employs TRBV3-1 (or the pseudogene TRBV3-2) and TRBJ1-1; 7 nucleotides agree with TRBD1. Germline V lookup: CDR1 LGHDT, CDR2 YNNKEL (reference sequence). The CDR3 is 16 amino acids. Losses at the gene ends were 2 bases for V and 1 base for J; bases not matched to a gene: 7.

The chain recombines TRBV2 with TRBJ2-7; tentatively, D is TRBD1 (6 bases). Trimming removed 8 bases from V and 3 bases from J, with 14 bases in between. The length of the CDR3 is 13 residues. Germline CDR1 reads SNHLY; CDR2 reads FYNNEI. The CDR3 DNA follows: TGTGCCAGCGAGGGATCAGGGGTCTACGAGCAGTACTTC. It yields the protein CASEGSGVYEQYF.

This clone was seen a handful of times. The rearrangement uses TRBV5-6 and TRBJ2-1, with 13 bases that match TRBD2. There are 16 residues in the CDR3. The germline V gene has CDR1 SGHDT and CDR2 YYEEEE. V shed 3 bases and J 1 base; nucleotides not matched to a gene: 1. The CDR3 loop reads CASSWGLAGSYNEQFF. CDR3 coding DNA: TGTGCCAGCAGCTGGGGACTAGCGGGATCCTACAATGAGCAGTTCTTC.

The V call is TRBV5-5, the J call TRBJ1-6; 7 bases map to TRBD1. CDR1 is SGHKS and CDR2 is YYEKEE in the germline V gene (reference sequence). CDR3 size: 14 residues. J was trimmed by 4 bases and V by 4 bases; bases with no gene match: 2. This CDR3 reads CASSRGQYNSPLHF. CDR3 in DNA: TGTGCCAGCAGCCGGGGACAGTATAATTCACCCCTCCACTTT.

The rearrangement joins TRBV19 to TRBJ2-7; 13 bases fit TRBD2. This CDR3 has 15 residues. Germline lookup yields CDR1 LNHDA and CDR2 SQIVND (reference sequence). V was clipped by 5 bases and J by 2 bases; unmatched bases: 3. The CDR3, as DNA: TGTGCCAGTAGTCCAGGACTAGCGGGAGCCTACGAGCAGTACTTC. It is translated as CASSPGLAGAYEQYF.

V usage is TRBV12-3 or TRBV12-4 and J usage is TRBJ1-5, with 7 positions matching TRBD1. J gave up 7 bases and V 5 bases, and 5 bases lay outside the gene matches. CDR3 length: 13 amino acids. The CDR3 region has the DNA TGTGCCAGCAGTACACAGGGGTTACAGCCCCAGCATTTT. Its translation: CASSTQGLQPQHF.

The chain links TRBV7-9 to TRBJ1-4; 9 bases fit TRBD1. Losses at the gene ends were 5 bases for V and 8 bases for J; bases not matched to a gene: 12. Germline V gene lookup returns CDR1 SEHNR and CDR2 FQNEAQ (reference sequence). CDR3 length equals 16 residues. The CDR3 coding sequence is TGTGCCAGCAGCACGGGACAGGGTTTCTCGGGCGAAAAACTGTTTTTT. Its translation is CASSTGQGFSGEKLFF.

The genes are TRBV27 and TRBJ1-6, with unresolved D. The V and J ends lost 11 bases and 9 bases respectively, with 20 bases between them. CDR1 and CDR2 from the germline V gene are MNHEY and SMNVEV (reference sequence). The CDR3 consists of 14 residues. The CDR3 DNA follows: TGTGCCTCTATGCCCGGGATCCTCCTTTCACCCCTCCACTTT. Its protein product is CASMPGILLSPLHF.

The CDR3 loop reads CSVEDLGGANVLTF. CDR3 DNA: TGCAGCGTTGAAGATCTCGGGGGGGCCAACGTCCTGACTTTC. This chain uses TRBV29-1 with TRBJ2-6; D uncertain. The V and J ends lost 0 bases and 4 bases respectively, with 7 bases between them. CDR1 and CDR2 (germline): SQVTM, ANQGSEA. The CDR3 covers 14 residues.

The rearrangement joins TRBV18 to TRBJ2-7; 9 nucleotides agree with TRBD1. CDR1 and CDR2 from the germline V gene are KGHSH and LQKENI. V lost 3 bases and J lost 6; bases outside the gene matches: 9. The CDR3 has 15 amino acids. The CDR3 DNA reads TGTGCCAGCTCACCGTCGGGGACAGGGTATTCCGAGCAGTACTTC. This gives the protein CASSPSGTGYSEQYF.

The V call is TRBV5-1, the J call TRBJ2-7; a possible D gene is TRBD1 (6 bases). The CDR3 covers 13 residues. CDR1 and CDR2 from the germline V gene are SGHRS and YFSETQ. Between the trimmed V and J ends, which lost 2 bases and 5 bases, there was a span of 11 bases. The DNA for the CDR3 is TGCGCCAGCAGCTTTATAGGGGGTAACGAGCAGTACTTC. Translating it yields CASSFIGGNEQYF.

The chain links TRBV9 to TRBJ2-1; D not resolved. Germline assignment: CDR1 SGDLS and CDR2 YYNGEE. Trimming removed 3 bases from V and 1 base from J, with 8 bases in between. The CDR3 extends over 14 amino acids. CDR3 protein: CASSAGASYNEQFF. The CDR3, as DNA: TGTGCCAGCAGCGCCGGAGCATCCTACAATGAGCAGTTCTTC.

The rearrangement uses TRBV4-1 and TRBJ2-2; TRBD2 matches 13 bases. The V and J ends lost 0 bases and 8 bases, in that order; junction bases with no gene match: 6. Germline lookup yields CDR1 MGHRA and CDR2 YSYEKL. The CDR3 totals 17 residues. This chain's CDR3 is CASSQDETSGRRGELFF. The CDR3 region has the DNA TGCGCCAGCAGCCAAGATGAGACTAGCGGGAGGCGTGGGGAGCTGTTTTTT.

This chain uses TRBV5-1 with TRBJ1-2; no clear D gene. Trimming removed 5 bases from V and 5 bases from J, with 16 bases in between. CDR1 and CDR2 (germline): SGHRS, YFSETQ. The CDR3 loop spans 14 amino acids. In DNA form, the CDR3 reads TGCGCCAGCAGTAAATCTGGAGAAAAGTATGGCTACACCTTC. Protein product: CASSKSGEKYGYTF.

This chain joins TRBV5-6 and TRBJ2-5; D remains ambiguous. The CDR3 sequence is 13 residues long. The germline V and J ends were trimmed by 2 bases and 5 bases, with 10 bases remaining between them. Germline assignment: CDR1 SGHDT and CDR2 YYEEEE. The CDR3 sequence is CASSLEAVETQYF. The CDR3 DNA follows: TGTGCCAGCAGCTTAGAGGCCGTGGAGACCCAGTACTTC. Variable domain in full (rest from reference TRBV5-6 and TRBJ2-5): DAGVTQSPTHLIKTRGQQVTLRCSPKSGHDTVSWYQQALGQGPQFIFQYYEEEERQRGNFPDRFSGHQFPNYSSELNVNALLLGDSALYLCASSLEAVETQYFGPGTRLLVL.